The clone carrying this TCR beta chain was observed a few times. This specimen belongs to a study of blood T cell repertoires in COVID-19. Study-level background: COVID-19 samples from acute and convalescent phases originated in the United States, Italy and Spain. T cells, B-cell-depleted T cells, or PBMCs supplied cDNA or gDNA.

Using immunoSEQ multiplex PCR, the repertoire was profiled, and TCRdb retains in-frame clones only, with some absent. The profile shows hundreds of thousands of clones, 86% of them singletons. The CDR3 consists of 14 residues. Germline CDR1 and CDR2: SQVTM and ANQGSEA. V was cut by 4 bases and J by 0 bases, with 10 bases left in between. Input material: peripheral blood. The receptor was isolated from a woman aged 25 to 39 with active or convalescent COVID-19. V and J are TRBV29-1 and TRBJ1-3; D ambiguous. This chain's CDR3 is CSVGTATSGNTIYF. The DNA of the CDR3 is TGCAGCGTTGGCACAGCTACCTCTGGAAACACCATATATTTT.